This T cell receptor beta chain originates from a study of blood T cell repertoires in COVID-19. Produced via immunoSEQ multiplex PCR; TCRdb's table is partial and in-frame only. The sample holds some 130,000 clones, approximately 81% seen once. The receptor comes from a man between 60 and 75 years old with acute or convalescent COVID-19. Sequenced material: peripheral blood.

The CDR3 spells CASSQDIRGTSGRAGNYEQYF. The CDR3 DNA is TGTGCCAGCAGCCAAGATATAAGGGGTACTAGCGGGAGGGCCGGAAACTACGAGCAGTACTTC. This rearrangement joins TRBV4-2 to TRBJ2-7, with 13 bases fitting TRBD2. The germline V gene encodes CDR1 LGHNA and CDR2 YNFKEQ. V lost 0 bases to trimming and J lost 3 bases; unmatched junction nucleotides: 17. This CDR3 comprises 21 residues.